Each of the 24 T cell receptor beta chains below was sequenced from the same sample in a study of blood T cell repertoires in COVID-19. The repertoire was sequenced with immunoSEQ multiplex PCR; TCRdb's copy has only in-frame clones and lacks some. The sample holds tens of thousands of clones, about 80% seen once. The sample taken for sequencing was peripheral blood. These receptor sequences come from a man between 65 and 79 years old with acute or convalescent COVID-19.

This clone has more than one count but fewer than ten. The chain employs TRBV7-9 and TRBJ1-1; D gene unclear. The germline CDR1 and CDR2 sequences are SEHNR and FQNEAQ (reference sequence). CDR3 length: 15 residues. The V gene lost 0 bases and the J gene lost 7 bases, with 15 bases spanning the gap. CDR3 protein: CASSLARLVEDEAFF. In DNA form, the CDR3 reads TGTGCCAGCAGCTTAGCGCGACTTGTGGAGGATGAAGCTTTCTTT.

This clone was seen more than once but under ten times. DNA for the CDR3: TGTGCCATCAGTGAGTCGGAGCTAGCTACGACTGAGCAGTACTTC. This codes for CAISESELATTEQYF. This chain joins TRBV10-3 and TRBJ2-7, with D maybe TRBD2 (5 bases). The V gene's germline CDR1 is ENHRY and CDR2 SYGVKD. This CDR3 spans 15 amino acids. The germline V and J ends were trimmed by 0 bases and 7 bases, with 16 bases remaining between them.

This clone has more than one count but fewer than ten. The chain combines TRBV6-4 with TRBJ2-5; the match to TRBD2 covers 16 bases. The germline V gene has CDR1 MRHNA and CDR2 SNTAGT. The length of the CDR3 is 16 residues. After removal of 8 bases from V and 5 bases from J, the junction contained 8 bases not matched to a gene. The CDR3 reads CASSGTSGREVETQYF. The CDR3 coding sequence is TGTGCCAGCTCCGGGACTAGCGGGAGGGAGGTGGAGACCCAGTACTTC.

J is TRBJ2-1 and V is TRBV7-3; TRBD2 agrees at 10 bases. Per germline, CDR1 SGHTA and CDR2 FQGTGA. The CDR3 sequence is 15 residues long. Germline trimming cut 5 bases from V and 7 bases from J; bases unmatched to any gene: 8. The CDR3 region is CASSQQAGGINEQFF. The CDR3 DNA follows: TGTGCCAGCAGCCAACAAGCGGGAGGGATTAATGAGCAGTTCTTC.

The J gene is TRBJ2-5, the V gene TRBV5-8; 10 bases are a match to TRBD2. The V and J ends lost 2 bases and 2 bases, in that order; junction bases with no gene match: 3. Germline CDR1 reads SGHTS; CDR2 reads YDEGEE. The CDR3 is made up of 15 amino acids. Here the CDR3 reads CASSLRTSGQETQYF. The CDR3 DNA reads TGTGCCAGCAGCTTACGGACTAGCGGTCAAGAGACCCAGTACTTC.

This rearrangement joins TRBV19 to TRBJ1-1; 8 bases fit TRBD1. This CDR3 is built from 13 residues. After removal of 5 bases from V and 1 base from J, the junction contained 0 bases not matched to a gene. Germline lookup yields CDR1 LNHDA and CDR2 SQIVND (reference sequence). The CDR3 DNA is TGTGCCAGTAGTGGACAGGGGAACACTGAAGCTTTCTTT. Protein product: CASSGQGNTEAFF.

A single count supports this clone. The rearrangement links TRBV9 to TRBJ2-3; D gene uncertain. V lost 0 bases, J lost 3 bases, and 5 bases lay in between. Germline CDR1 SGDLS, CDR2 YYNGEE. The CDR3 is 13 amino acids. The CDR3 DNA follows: TGTGCCAGCAGCGTAGTTCCAACAGATACGCAGTATTTT. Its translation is CASSVVPTDTQYF.

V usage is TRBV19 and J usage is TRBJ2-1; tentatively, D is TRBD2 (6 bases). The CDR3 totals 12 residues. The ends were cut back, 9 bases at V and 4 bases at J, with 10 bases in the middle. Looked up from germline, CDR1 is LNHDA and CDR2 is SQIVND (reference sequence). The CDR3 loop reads CASGGIYNEQFF. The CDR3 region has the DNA TGTGCCAGCGGAGGGATTTACAATGAGCAGTTCTTC. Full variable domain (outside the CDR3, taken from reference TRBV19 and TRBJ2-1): DGGITQSPKYLFRKEGQNVTLSCEQNLNHDAMYWYRQDPGQGLRLIYYSQIVNDFQKGDIAEGYSVSREKKESFPLTVTSAQKNPTAFYLCASGGIYNEQFFGPGTRLTVL.

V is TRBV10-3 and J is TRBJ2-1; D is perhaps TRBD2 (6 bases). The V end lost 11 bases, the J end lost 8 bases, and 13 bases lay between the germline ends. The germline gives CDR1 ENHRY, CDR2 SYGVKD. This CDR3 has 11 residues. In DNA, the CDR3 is TGTGCCCACGGGCGGGAATATGAGCAGTTCTTC. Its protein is CAHGREYEQFF.

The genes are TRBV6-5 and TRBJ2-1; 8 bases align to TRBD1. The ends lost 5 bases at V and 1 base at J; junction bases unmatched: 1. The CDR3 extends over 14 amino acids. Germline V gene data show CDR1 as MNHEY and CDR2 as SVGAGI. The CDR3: CASSRQGSYNEQFF. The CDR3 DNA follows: TGTGCCAGCAGTCGACAGGGGTCCTACAATGAGCAGTTCTTC.

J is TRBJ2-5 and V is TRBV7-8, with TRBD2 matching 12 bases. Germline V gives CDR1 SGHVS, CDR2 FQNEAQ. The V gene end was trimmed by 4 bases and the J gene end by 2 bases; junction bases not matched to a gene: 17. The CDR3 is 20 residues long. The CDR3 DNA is TGTGCCAGCAGCTGCCCCGGGACTAGCGGGCGACCCTGTGATCAAGAGACCCAGTACTTC. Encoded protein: CASSCPGTSGRPCDQETQYF.

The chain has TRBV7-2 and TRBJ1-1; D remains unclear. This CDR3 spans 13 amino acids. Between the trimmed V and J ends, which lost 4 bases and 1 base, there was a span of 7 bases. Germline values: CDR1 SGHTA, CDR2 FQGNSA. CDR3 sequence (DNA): TGTGCCAGCAGCTCCTTTAGGAACACTGAAGCTTTCTTT. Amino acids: CASSSFRNTEAFF.

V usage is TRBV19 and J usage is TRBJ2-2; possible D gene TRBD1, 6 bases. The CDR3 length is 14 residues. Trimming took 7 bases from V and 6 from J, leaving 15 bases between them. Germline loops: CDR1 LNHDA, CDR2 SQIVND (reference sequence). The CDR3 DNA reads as TGTGCCAGTATTGGTACAGGGTACGCCGGGGAGCTGTTTTTT. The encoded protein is CASIGTGYAGELFF.

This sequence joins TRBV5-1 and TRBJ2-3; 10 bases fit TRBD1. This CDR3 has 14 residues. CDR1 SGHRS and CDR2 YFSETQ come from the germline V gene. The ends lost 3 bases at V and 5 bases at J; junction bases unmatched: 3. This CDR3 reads CASSSRTGGDTQYF. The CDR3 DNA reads TGCGCCAGCAGCTCCCGGACAGGGGGAGATACGCAGTATTTT.

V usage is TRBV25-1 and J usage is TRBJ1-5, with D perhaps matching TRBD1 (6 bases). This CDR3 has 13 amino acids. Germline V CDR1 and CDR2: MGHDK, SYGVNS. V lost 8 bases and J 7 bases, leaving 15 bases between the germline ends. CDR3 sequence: CASQGFQGQPQHF. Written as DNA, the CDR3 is TGTGCCAGCCAGGGGTTCCAGGGACAGCCCCAGCATTTT.

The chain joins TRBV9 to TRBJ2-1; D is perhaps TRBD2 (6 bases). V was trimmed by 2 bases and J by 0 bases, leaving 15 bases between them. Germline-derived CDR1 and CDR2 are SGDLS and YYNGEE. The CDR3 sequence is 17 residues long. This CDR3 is CASSVASDPSSYNEQFF. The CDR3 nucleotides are TGTGCCAGCAGCGTTGCTAGCGATCCGAGCTCCTACAATGAGCAGTTCTTC.

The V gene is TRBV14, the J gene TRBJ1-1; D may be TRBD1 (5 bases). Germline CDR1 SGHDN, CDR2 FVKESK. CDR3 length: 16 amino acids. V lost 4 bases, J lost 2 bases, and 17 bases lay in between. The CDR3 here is CASSPGEGRINTEAFF. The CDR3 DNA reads TGTGCCAGCAGCCCCGGGGAGGGACGGATAAACACTGAAGCTTTCTTT.

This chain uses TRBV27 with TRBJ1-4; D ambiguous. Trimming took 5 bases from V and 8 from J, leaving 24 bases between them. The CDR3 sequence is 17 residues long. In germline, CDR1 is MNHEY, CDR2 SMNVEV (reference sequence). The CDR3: CASSPRGGSSPQEKLFF. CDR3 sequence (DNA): TGTGCCAGCAGTCCGCGAGGAGGCAGCTCTCCCCAAGAAAAACTGTTTTTT.

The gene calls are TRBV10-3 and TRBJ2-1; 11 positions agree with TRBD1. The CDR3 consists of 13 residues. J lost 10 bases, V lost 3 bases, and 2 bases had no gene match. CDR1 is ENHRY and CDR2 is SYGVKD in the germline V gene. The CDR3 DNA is TGTGCCATCAGTGACGGACAGGGGGCGGAGCAGTTCTTC. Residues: CAISDGQGAEQFF.

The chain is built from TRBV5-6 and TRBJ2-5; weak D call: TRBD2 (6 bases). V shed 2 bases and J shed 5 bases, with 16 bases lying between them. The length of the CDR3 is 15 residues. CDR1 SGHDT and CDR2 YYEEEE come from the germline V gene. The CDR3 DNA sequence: TGTGCCAGCAGCTTTTTAGGAGCTGGGGGGGAGACCCAGTACTTC. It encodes CASSFLGAGGETQYF.

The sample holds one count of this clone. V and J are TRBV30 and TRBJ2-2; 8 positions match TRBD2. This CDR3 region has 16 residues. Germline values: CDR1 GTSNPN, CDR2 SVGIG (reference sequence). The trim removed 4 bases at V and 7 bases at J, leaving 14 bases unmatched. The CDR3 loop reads CAWTDPRGRRGGELFF. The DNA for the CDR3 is TGTGCCTGGACCGACCCCCGCGGGAGGCGGGGCGGGGAGCTGTTTTTT.

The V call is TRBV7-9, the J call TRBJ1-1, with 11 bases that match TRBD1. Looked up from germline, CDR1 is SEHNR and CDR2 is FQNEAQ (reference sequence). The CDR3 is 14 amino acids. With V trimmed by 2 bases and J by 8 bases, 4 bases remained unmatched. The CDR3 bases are TGTGCCAGCAGCTTAACCGGGACAGGGGGGGAAGCTTTCTTT. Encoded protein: CASSLTGTGGEAFF.

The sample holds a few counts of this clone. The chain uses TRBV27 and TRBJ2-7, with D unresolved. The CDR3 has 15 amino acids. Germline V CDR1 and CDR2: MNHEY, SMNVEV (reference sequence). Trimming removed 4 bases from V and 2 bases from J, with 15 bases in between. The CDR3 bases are TGTGCCAGCAGTTCAGCCGGCTCGACTCCCTACGAGCAGTACTTC. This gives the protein CASSSAGSTPYEQYF.

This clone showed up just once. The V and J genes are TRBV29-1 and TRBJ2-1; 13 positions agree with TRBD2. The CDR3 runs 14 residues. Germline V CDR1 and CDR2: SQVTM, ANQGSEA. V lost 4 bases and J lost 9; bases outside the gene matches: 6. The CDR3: CSVGTSGSASEQFF. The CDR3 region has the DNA TGCAGCGTTGGGACTAGCGGGAGCGCGAGTGAGCAGTTCTTC.